Presented here are 32 T cell receptor beta chains from one specimen sequenced in a study of vaccination effects on CD4 cells after COVID-19. Antigen-specific CD4+ T cells were first expanded with viral peptide pools by the ViraFEST assay and only then sequenced. CD4+ T cell isolation took place after about nine days of culture. Recipients of the vaccine had no prior SARS-CoV-2 infection and negative nucleocapsid antibodies. TCRdb's copy holds only in-frame clones and misses some; the assay was immunoSEQ multiplex PCR. The repertoire holds just under 65,000 clones, with about 79% as singletons. These TCRs are of unknown antigen specificity. This specimen was CD4+ T cells from PBMCs cultured with HCoV-OC43 spike peptides, taken before COVID-19 vaccination. Specified subset: HCoV-OC43 spike overlapping peptide pool stimulation. All receptors derive from a human donor who received a COVID-19 vaccine.

This clone was counted only a few times. The CDR3 DNA follows: TGTGCCAGCAGCTTAGGTACCGGGACAGATACGCAGTATTTT. Protein product: CASSLGTGTDTQYF. V is TRBV7-7 and J is TRBJ2-3, with D unresolved. The CDR3 covers 14 residues. Germline V gene data show CDR1 as SSHAT and CDR2 as FNYEAQ (reference sequence). Trimming stripped 1 base from V and 3 bases from J, with 8 bases between.

The rearrangement joins TRBV27 to TRBJ1-1, with 7 bases fitting TRBD1. This CDR3 comprises 13 residues. Germline trimming cut 3 bases from V and 7 bases from J; bases unmatched to any gene: 5. Per germline, CDR1 MNHEY and CDR2 SMNVEV (reference sequence). CDR3 nucleotide sequence: TGTGCCAGCAGTTTGTTGAGGGGGCGTGAAGCTTTCTTT. It codes for CASSLLRGREAFF.

This chain joins TRBV15 and TRBJ2-7, with D tentatively TRBD1 (6 bases). This CDR3 region has 14 residues. CDR1 is LNHNV, CDR2 YYDKDF, per germline (reference sequence). V lost 3 bases and J lost 5, with 14 bases in between. The CDR3 reads CATSRGTGLHEQYV. Written as DNA, the CDR3 is TGTGCCACCAGCAGGGGAACAGGGCTACACGAGCAGTACGTC.

The chain employs TRBV6-1 and TRBJ2-1, with 11 bases aligning to TRBD1. With 3 bases clipped from V and 0 bases from J, the junction kept 4 bases outside the gene matches. CDR3 length equals 17 residues. The germline CDR1 and CDR2 sequences are MNHNS and SASEGT. CDR3 amino acids: CASSERTGGSSYNEQFF. CDR3 coding DNA: TGTGCCAGCAGTGAGCGGACAGGGGGCAGCTCCTACAATGAGCAGTTCTTC.

V gene TRBV6-1 combines with J gene TRBJ2-1, with D perhaps matching TRBD2 (6 bases). The germline V gene has CDR1 MNHNS and CDR2 SASEGT. This CDR3 region has 16 residues. The V end was cut by 6 bases, the J end by 2 bases, with 17 bases between. CDR3 in DNA: TGTGCCAGCAGGGAACCTAGCCGGGGGACCTACAATGAGCAGTTCTTC. As protein: CASREPSRGTYNEQFF.

The chain uses TRBV10-3 and TRBJ1-2; D remains ambiguous. The germline gives CDR1 ENHRY, CDR2 SYGVKD. This CDR3 contains 13 residues. With 10 bases removed from V and 2 bases from J, the gap between germline ends came to 14 bases. This CDR3 reads CASGTVINYGYTF. The CDR3 nucleotides are TGTGCCAGCGGAACAGTTATCAACTATGGCTACACCTTC.

The J gene is TRBJ2-2, the V gene TRBV7-9; 9 nucleotides agree with TRBD1. CDR3 length: 18 amino acids. CDR1 is SEHNR and CDR2 is FQNEAQ in the germline V gene (reference sequence). V gave up 3 bases and J gave up 0 bases; unmatched junction bases: 8. CDR3: CASSLRTGQGSNTGELFF. The DNA of the CDR3 is TGTGCCAGCAGCTTGAGGACCGGACAGGGGTCGAACACCGGGGAGCTGTTTTTT.

The chain has TRBV3-1 (or the pseudogene TRBV3-2) and TRBJ1-1; possibly TRBD1 for D (6 bases). V was clipped by 2 bases and J by 11 bases, with 18 bases between them. Germline CDR1 reads LGHDT; CDR2 reads YNNKEL (reference sequence). The CDR3 consists of 14 residues. For the CDR3, the DNA is TGTGCCAGCAGCCAAATCGGGGGCGGAGTAGAGGCTTTCTTT. Its translation: CASSQIGGGVEAFF.

The genes are TRBV5-1 and TRBJ1-2, with TRBD1 matching over 9 bases. Per germline, CDR1 SGHRS and CDR2 YFSETQ. The trim removed 0 bases at V and 2 bases at J, leaving 5 bases unmatched. This CDR3 is 16 amino acids long. CDR3 amino acids: CASSLGLGQGNYGYTF. CDR3 in DNA: TGCGCCAGCAGCTTGGGTCTGGGACAGGGAAACTATGGCTACACCTTC.

V usage is TRBV7-8 and J usage is TRBJ2-3; D is perhaps TRBD1 (6 bases). Germline lookup yields CDR1 SGHVS and CDR2 FQNEAQ. V dropped 2 bases and J dropped 8 bases, with 17 bases sitting between them. This CDR3 spans 15 amino acids. The CDR3 DNA follows: TGTGCCAGCAGCTTAATGGGAACCCAAGGGGGTACGCAGTATTTT. Residues: CASSLMGTQGGTQYF.

The chain is built from TRBV5-1 and TRBJ1-1, with a weak D call TRBD1 (6 bases). CDR1 is SGHRS and CDR2 is YFSETQ in the germline V gene. V was shortened by 3 bases and J by 1 base, with 10 bases between the two germline ends. The CDR3 consists of 14 residues. CDR3 region: CASSSGDANTEAFF. The CDR3 bases are TGCGCCAGCAGCTCAGGGGACGCGAACACTGAAGCTTTCTTT.

The V call is TRBV24-1, the J call TRBJ2-5, with a possible D match to TRBD1 (5 bases). Looked up from germline, CDR1 is KGHDR and CDR2 is SFDVKD. Trimming removed 7 bases at V and 2 bases at J, with 28 bases between. CDR3 length: 19 residues. The CDR3, as DNA: TGTGCCACCAGGGCTGGCAGGGCAGGTACAAGGCCCCCTCAAGAGACCCAGTACTTC. This codes for CATRAGRAGTRPPQETQYF.

This clone was observed a single time. The chain couples TRBV6-6 to TRBJ2-1; TRBD2 matches 9 bases. The V gene's germline CDR1 is MNHNY and CDR2 SVGAGI (reference sequence). CDR3 length: 15 amino acids. V was pared by 0 bases and J by 4 bases, with 1 base of the junction left unmatched. CDR3 protein: CASSYSAGGYNEQFF. The CDR3 nucleotides read TGTGCCAGCAGTTACTCAGCGGGGGGTTACAATGAGCAGTTCTTC.

The chain employs TRBV29-1 and TRBJ1-1, with 10 bases fitting TRBD1. V lost 8 bases, J lost 4 bases, and 10 bases stayed unmatched. The germline V gene has CDR1 SQVTM and CDR2 ANQGSEA. The CDR3 covers 14 residues. The CDR3 loop is CSHGTGVYSTEAFF. CDR3 in DNA: TGCAGCCATGGGACAGGGGTTTATTCCACTGAAGCTTTCTTT.

J is TRBJ2-7 and V is TRBV6-5; unclear D gene. Per germline, CDR1 MNHEY and CDR2 SVGAGI. Deletions cut 7 bases from V and 6 bases from J, with 16 bases between. The CDR3 totals 13 residues. CDR3 in amino acids: CASTTTPGGEQYV. DNA of the CDR3: TGTGCCAGCACCACCACCCCGGGCGGCGAGCAGTACGTC.

V is TRBV11-2 and J is TRBJ2-7, with a possible D match to TRBD1 (5 bases). The CDR3 is made up of 15 amino acids. V shed 5 bases and J shed 3 bases, with 17 bases lying between them. CDR1 SGHAT and CDR2 FQNNGV come from the germline V gene. The CDR3 reads CASSISPGLRYEQYV. For the CDR3, the DNA is TGTGCCAGCAGCATATCTCCAGGGCTCCGCTACGAGCAGTACGTC.

The chain combines TRBV12-5 with TRBJ1-5; possible D gene TRBD1, 5 bases. The CDR3 totals 19 residues. In germline, CDR1 is LGHNT, CDR2 FRNRAP. V was pared by 5 bases and J by 0 bases, with 23 bases between. CDR3 in amino acids: CASGRIQDGTIGSNQPQHF. DNA of the CDR3: TGTGCTAGTGGTCGTATTCAGGACGGGACTATTGGTAGCAATCAGCCCCAGCATTTT.

The chain couples TRBV19 to TRBJ2-3; weak D call: TRBD1 (6 bases). Trimming removed 6 bases from V and 4 bases from J, with 14 bases in between. This CDR3 spans 14 amino acids. Germline V gives CDR1 LNHDA, CDR2 SQIVND (reference sequence). The CDR3 DNA is TGTGCCAGTAGAGAGACAGGAGGCGCAGATACGCAGTATTTT. Encoded protein: CASRETGGADTQYF.

This clone came up once. The genes are TRBV18 and TRBJ1-2, with D perhaps TRBD1 (5 bases). V lost 2 bases and J 3 bases, leaving 7 bases between the germline ends. This CDR3 comprises 13 residues. The germline CDR1 and CDR2 sequences are KGHSH and LQKENI. For the CDR3, the DNA is TGTGCCAGCTCACCAAAACAGGACTATGGCTACACCTTC. Protein sequence: CASSPKQDYGYTF.

The chain uses TRBV5-1 and TRBJ2-7; D possibly uses TRBD1 or TRBD2 (5 bases each). This CDR3 spans 14 amino acids. From germline, CDR1 is SGHRS and CDR2 YFSETQ. V dropped 4 bases and J dropped 5 bases, with 16 bases sitting between them. The CDR3 DNA is TGCGCCAGCAGCCCCGGGGTGGGGCCCAACGAGCAGTACGTC. Translating gives CASSPGVGPNEQYV.

The rearrangement links TRBV12-3 or TRBV12-4 to TRBJ1-1; D is ambiguous. This CDR3 has 12 residues. The V end lost 6 bases, the J end lost 7 bases, and 12 bases lay between the germline ends. The chain's CDR3 is CASRHTVLEAFF. CDR3 coding DNA: TGTGCCAGCAGGCACACTGTTCTTGAAGCTTTCTTT.

The V call is TRBV9, the J call TRBJ1-2; no reliable D call. CDR3 length: 15 residues. In germline, CDR1 is SGDLS, CDR2 YYNGEE. Trimming cost V 0 bases and J 8 bases, with 17 bases left between them. DNA for the CDR3: TGTGCCAGCAGCGTAGGGCAGCCCACTTTATTCGGCTACACCTTC. This sequence encodes CASSVGQPTLFGYTF.

The chain joins TRBV18 to TRBJ1-5; 7 bases map to TRBD1. The J segment lost 5 bases and the V segment lost 2 bases, leaving 6 bases of the junction unmatched. Germline V gene data show CDR1 as KGHSH and CDR2 as LQKENI. CDR3 length equals 15 residues. The chain's CDR3 is CASSPWAGGDQPQHF. CDR3 DNA sequence: TGTGCCAGCTCACCATGGGCAGGGGGTGATCAGCCCCAGCATTTT.

Comments on this clone: The junction departs from the called germline gene at one end, perhaps through a read error. The chain couples TRBV2 to TRBJ1-1; 8 bases are a match to TRBD1. Per the germline V gene, CDR1 is SNHLY and CDR2 is FYNNEI. CDR3 length: 13 residues. The CDR3 DNA sequence: TGTGCCAGCTGTGAACAGGGGGTTACTGAAGCTTTCTTT. Translating it yields CASCEQGVTEAFF.

The chain has TRBV2 and TRBJ1-1; D remains unclear. In germline, CDR1 is SNHLY, CDR2 FYNNEI. The CDR3 covers 12 residues. Trimming cost V 8 bases and J 6 bases, with 13 bases left between them. This chain's CDR3 is CASLMSLAEAFF. The CDR3 DNA reads as TGTGCCAGCTTAATGTCCCTCGCTGAAGCTTTCTTT.

This clone was picked up one time. The rearrangement links TRBV12-3 or TRBV12-4 to TRBJ1-3, with unresolved D. The CDR3 is 12 amino acids. Trimming stripped 6 bases from V and 4 bases from J, with 7 bases between. CDR3 protein: CASSRRGNTIYF. Here the CDR3 DNA reads TGTGCCAGCAGCCGGCGAGGAAACACCATATATTTT.

The chain is built from TRBV10-1 and TRBJ2-7, with D perhaps matching TRBD2 (7 bases). In germline, CDR1 is WNHNN, CDR2 SYGVQD (reference sequence). Trimming stripped 6 bases from V and 0 bases from J, with 15 bases between. CDR3 length: 15 residues. As DNA, the CDR3 is TGCGCCAGCAGGGGACGGGGGGCTCCCTCCTACGAGCAGTACGTC. Translated: CASRGRGAPSYEQYV.

The chain links TRBV5-4 to TRBJ2-3, with 8 bases identical to TRBD2. Germline values: CDR1 SGHNT, CDR2 YYREEE (reference sequence). Trimming cost V 6 bases and J 6 bases; bases outside gene matches: 12. The CDR3 consists of 15 residues. CDR3 sequence reads: CASTSGGGGVDTQYF. CDR3 bases: TGTGCCAGCACCTCCGGGGGGGGCGGGGTGGATACGCAGTATTTT.

The rearrangement links TRBV30 to TRBJ1-2, with D tentatively TRBD1 (6 bases). The CDR3 has 14 amino acids. Trimming cost V 4 bases and J 6 bases, with 18 bases left between them. Germline V gene sequence: CDR1 GTSNPN, CDR2 SVGIG (reference sequence). The CDR3 sequence: CAWIDRWKEDGYTF. For the CDR3, the DNA is TGTGCCTGGATTGACAGGTGGAAGGAGGATGGCTACACCTTC.

This clone was counted only a few times. The chain recombines TRBV2 with TRBJ1-1, with TRBD1 matching 7 bases. Trimming at V came to 4 bases and at J to 5 bases, leaving 7 bases not matched to a gene. Per the germline V gene, CDR1 is SNHLY and CDR2 is FYNNEI. CDR3 length: 14 residues. The chain's CDR3 is CASSGIRGSTEAFF. CDR3 nucleotides: TGTGCCAGCAGTGGGATCAGGGGGAGTACTGAAGCTTTCTTT.

The J gene is TRBJ1-2, the V gene TRBV18; D uncertain. This CDR3 comprises 14 residues. Trimming removed 4 bases at V and 2 bases at J, with 11 bases between. Germline CDR1 KGHSH, CDR2 LQKENI. CDR3 nucleotide sequence: TGTGCCAGCTCACTCAGGTCCCAAAACTATGGCTACACCTTC. It codes for CASSLRSQNYGYTF.

The chain couples TRBV6-5 to TRBJ2-2; no firm D call. Germline assignment: CDR1 MNHEY and CDR2 SVGAGI. The CDR3 length is 12 residues. V dropped 4 bases and J dropped 9 bases, with 9 bases sitting between them. The CDR3 reads CASSSLLRELFF. The DNA of the CDR3 is TGTGCCAGCAGTTCCCTGCTACGGGAGCTGTTTTTT.